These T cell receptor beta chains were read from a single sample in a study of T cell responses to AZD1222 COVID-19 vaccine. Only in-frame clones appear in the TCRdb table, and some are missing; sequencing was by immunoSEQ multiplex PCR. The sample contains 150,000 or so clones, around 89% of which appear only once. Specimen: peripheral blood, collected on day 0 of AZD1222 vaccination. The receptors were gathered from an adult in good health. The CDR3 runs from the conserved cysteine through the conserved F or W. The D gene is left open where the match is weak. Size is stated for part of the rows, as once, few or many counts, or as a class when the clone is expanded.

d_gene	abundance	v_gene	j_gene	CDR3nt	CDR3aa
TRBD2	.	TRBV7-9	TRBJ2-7	TGTGCCAGCAGCTTAGGGGAGGGGTACGAGCAGTACTTC	CASSLGEGYEQYF
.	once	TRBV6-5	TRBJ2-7	TGTGCCAGCAGTTACGGGGGGCAGCGCGAGCAGTACTTC	CASSYGGQREQYF
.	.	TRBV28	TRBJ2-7	TGTGCCAGCAGTTTATTAGGGGAAGGCTACGAGCAGTACTTC	CASSLLGEGYEQYF
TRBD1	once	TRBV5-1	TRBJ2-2	TGCGCCAGCAGCTTGCCCGGGACAGGGGGTAACACCGGGGAGCTGTTTTTT	CASSLPGTGGNTGELFF
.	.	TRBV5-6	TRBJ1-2	TGTGCCAGCAGCTTGGCTCGGACAAATAACTATGGCTACACCTTC	CASSLARTNNYGYTF
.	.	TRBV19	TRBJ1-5	TGTGCCAGTACCCCCCAGGATATTGGCGGAGGTCAGCCCCAGCATTTT	CASTPQDIGGGQPQHF
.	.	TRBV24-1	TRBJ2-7	TGTGCCACCAGTGATTCCTTCTTCGCAGAGCAGTACTTC	CATSDSFFAEQYF
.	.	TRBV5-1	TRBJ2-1	TGCGCCAGCAGCTTGGTCAGTAACTCCTACAATGAGCAGTTCTTC	CASSLVSNSYNEQFF
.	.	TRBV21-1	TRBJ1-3	.	CASSRFGTGAGDSGNTIYF
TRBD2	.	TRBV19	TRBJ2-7	TGTGCCAGTAGTCGGGACTACGGGGGCTACGAGCAGTACTTC	CASSRDYGGYEQYF
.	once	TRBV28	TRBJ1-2	TGTGCCAGCGGCAGCACCAACTATGGCTACACCTTC	CASGSTNYGYTF
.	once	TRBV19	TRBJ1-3	TGTGCCAGCACCCGAGGAAGTAGCAGCGGAAACACCATATATTTT	CASTRGSSSGNTIYF
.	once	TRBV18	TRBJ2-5	TGTGCCAGCTCACCCATGCCTTCCCAAGAGACCCAGTACTTC	CASSPMPSQETQYF
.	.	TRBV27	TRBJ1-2	TGTGCCAGCAGTTTATCGGGGGGGAGTAGTGGCTACACCTTC	CASSLSGGSSGYTF
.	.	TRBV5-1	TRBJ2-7	TGCGCCAGCAGCTTGGGACCAGGGGACACCTACGAGCAGTACTTC	CASSLGPGDTYEQYF
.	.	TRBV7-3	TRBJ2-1	TGTGCCAGCAGCTTTGAAGGAGCCCCAGGAAATGAGCAGTTCTTC	CASSFEGAPGNEQFF
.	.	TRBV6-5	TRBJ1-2	TGTGCCAGCAGTCGCTCGGTTGAAGGCTACACCTTC	CASSRSVEGYTF